The rows below give T cell receptor beta chains drawn from one sample of a study of monozygotic twins with inflammatory bowel disease. TCRdb reprocessed the 5' RACE reads, keeping one entry per CDR3 protein, no DNA. The listing contains about 200,000 distinct CDR3 sequences. Sequencing was performed on blood. These TCRs come from a human donor with ulcerative colitis or Crohn's disease, or a healthy co-twin of an affected twin (not recorded which). CDR3s include the opening cysteine and the closing phenylalanine or tryptophan.

v_call: TRBV27; j_call: TRBJ2-2; cdr3_aa: CASSPGLPTGELFF
v_call: TRBV5-1; j_call: TRBJ2-7; cdr3_aa: CASSEGTGDWEQYF
v_call: TRBV4-2; j_call: TRBJ2-7; cdr3_aa: CASSQDLGLAVSYEQYF
v_call: TRBV7-6; j_call: TRBJ2-1; cdr3_aa: CASSLGGIGEQFF
v_call: TRBV2; j_call: TRBJ1-1; cdr3_aa: CASSEPGSNMNTEAFF
v_call: TRBV7-9; j_call: TRBJ2-1; cdr3_aa: CASSLGLAGATEQFF
v_call: TRBV7-2; j_call: TRBJ2-3; cdr3_aa: CASSLGDGAVDTQYF
v_call: TRBV5-1; j_call: TRBJ2-3; cdr3_aa: CASSLIGQGIADTQYF
v_call: TRBV6-5; j_call: TRBJ2-1; cdr3_aa: CASSYSITGYNEQFF
v_call: TRBV24-1; j_call: TRBJ1-6; cdr3_aa: CATSDQALNSPLHF
v_call: TRBV20-1; j_call: TRBJ2-5; cdr3_aa: CSARDLQGGETQYF
v_call: TRBV7-9; j_call: TRBJ2-7; cdr3_aa: CASSLGTGSYEQYF
v_call: TRBV15; j_call: TRBJ2-3; cdr3_aa: CATSIADITDTQYF
v_call: TRBV27; j_call: TRBJ1-3; cdr3_aa: CASSKYGLSSGNTIYF
v_call: TRBV5-6; j_call: TRBJ2-2; cdr3_aa: CASTPWQLNTGELFF
v_call: TRBV7-2; j_call: TRBJ2-6; cdr3_aa: CASSLDGLAVLTF
v_call: TRBV28; j_call: TRBJ2-7; cdr3_aa: CASSIDRDGSYEQYF
v_call: TRBV4-3; j_call: TRBJ1-4; cdr3_aa: CASSQDSIYEKLFF
v_call: TRBV20-1; j_call: TRBJ2-7; cdr3_aa: CSASPAGGYEQYF
v_call: TRBV5-1; j_call: TRBJ1-1; cdr3_aa: CASSLYTDGEAFF
v_call: TRBV2; j_call: TRBJ2-7; cdr3_aa: CASTWGGNSYEQYF
v_call: TRBV6-1; j_call: TRBJ1-2; cdr3_aa: CASSPGGSQPGYTF
v_call: TRBV4-2; j_call: TRBJ2-1; cdr3_aa: CASSQDLLAYSHNEQFF
v_call: TRBV12-3/TRBV12-4; j_call: TRBJ1-5; cdr3_aa: CASRSSVSNQPQHF
v_call: TRBV5-8; j_call: TRBJ1-5; cdr3_aa: CASSLVGQGSNQPQHF
v_call: TRBV7-9; j_call: TRBJ2-1; cdr3_aa: CASSTLLGSGSSQFF
v_call: TRBV7-2; j_call: TRBJ2-1; cdr3_aa: CASGSLSYNEQFF
v_call: TRBV5-1; j_call: TRBJ2-7; cdr3_aa: CASSLGDSNYEQYF
v_call: TRBV27; j_call: TRBJ2-2; cdr3_aa: CASSLKKGGTGELFF
v_call: TRBV2; j_call: TRBJ2-3; cdr3_aa: CASSAPAGTDTQYF
v_call: TRBV6-5; j_call: TRBJ2-2; cdr3_aa: CASSYFRPEKNTGELFF
v_call: TRBV29-1; j_call: TRBJ2-3; cdr3_aa: CTGTRPGTDTQYF
v_call: TRBV25-1; j_call: TRBJ1-1; cdr3_aa: CASSEGGITEAFF
v_call: TRBV5-1; j_call: TRBJ1-5; cdr3_aa: CASSLEGTDYQPQHF
v_call: TRBV10-3; j_call: TRBJ2-7; cdr3_aa: CATVNPTWNEQYF
v_call: TRBV20-1; j_call: TRBJ2-7; cdr3_aa: CSASPDLFVSSYEQYF
v_call: TRBV7-9; j_call: TRBJ1-5; cdr3_aa: CASSPAGFRQPQHF
v_call: TRBV5-8; j_call: TRBJ2-3; cdr3_aa: CASSLEANTQYF
v_call: TRBV7-2; j_call: TRBJ2-1; cdr3_aa: CASSRGFNEQFF
v_call: TRBV7-3; j_call: TRBJ2-3; cdr3_aa: CASSQADATDTQYF
v_call: TRBV18; j_call: TRBJ1-3; cdr3_aa: CASSLTGGSGNTIYF
v_call: TRBV7-2; j_call: TRBJ2-7; cdr3_aa: CASSPRVGSLSYEQYF
v_call: TRBV28; j_call: TRBJ2-1; cdr3_aa: CASSFTGEWNEQFF
v_call: TRBV5-1; j_call: TRBJ2-3; cdr3_aa: CASSFESVGDTQYF
v_call: TRBV11-2; j_call: TRBJ2-5; cdr3_aa: CASSLLWGETQYF
v_call: TRBV7-2; j_call: TRBJ2-3; cdr3_aa: CASSWGLSVTDTQYF
v_call: TRBV20-1; j_call: TRBJ2-1; cdr3_aa: CSAKHPSSYNEQFF
v_call: TRBV18; j_call: TRBJ2-1; cdr3_aa: CASSPQQGGWNEQFF
v_call: TRBV20-1; j_call: TRBJ2-1; cdr3_aa: CSAPARIQPPGRRGQFF
v_call: TRBV27; j_call: TRBJ2-7; cdr3_aa: CASSPSPIHEQYF
v_call: TRBV20-1; j_call: TRBJ1-1; cdr3_aa: CSAFSRYTEAFF
v_call: TRBV9; j_call: TRBJ2-3; cdr3_aa: CASSVRPSTDTQYF
v_call: TRBV11-2; j_call: TRBJ2-3; cdr3_aa: CASSVGTLDTQYF
v_call: TRBV20-1; j_call: TRBJ2-3; cdr3_aa: CSAHPLGEGRKDTQYF
v_call: TRBV30; j_call: TRBJ1-6; cdr3_aa: CAWTIGQGNSPLHF